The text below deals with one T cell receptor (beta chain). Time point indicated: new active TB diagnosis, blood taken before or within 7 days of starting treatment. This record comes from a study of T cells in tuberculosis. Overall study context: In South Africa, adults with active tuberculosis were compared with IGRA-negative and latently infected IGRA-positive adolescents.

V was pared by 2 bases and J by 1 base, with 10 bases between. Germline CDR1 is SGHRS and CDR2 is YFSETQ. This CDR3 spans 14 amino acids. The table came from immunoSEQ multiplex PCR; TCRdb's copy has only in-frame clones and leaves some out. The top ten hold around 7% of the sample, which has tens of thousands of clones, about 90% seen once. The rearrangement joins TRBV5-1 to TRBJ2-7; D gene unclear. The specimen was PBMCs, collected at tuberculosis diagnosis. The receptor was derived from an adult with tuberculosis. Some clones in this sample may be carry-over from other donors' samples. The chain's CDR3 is CASSFLSLSYEQYF. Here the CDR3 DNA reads TGCGCCAGCAGCTTTCTCAGTCTTTCCTACGAGCAGTACTTC.